This TCR beta chain was sequenced in a study of CDR3 diversity in severe acne. TCRdb passed the PCR reads through MiXCR, listing each CDR3 protein once. The repertoire holds roughly 93,000 distinct CDR3 sequences, with roughly 49% as singletons. This CDR3 region has 12 residues. Per germline, CDR1 ENHRY and CDR2 SYGVKD. The V end was cut by 6 bases, the J end by 4 bases, with 10 bases between. This clonotype was sampled from a male donor with severe acne vulgaris. The gene calls are TRBV10-3 and TRBJ2-7, with D possibly being TRBD1 or TRBD2 (5 bases each). The sequenced material came from blood. The CDR3 DNA reads as TGTGCCATCAGCGGGGACGGTTACGAGCAGTACTTC. As protein: CAISGDGYEQYF.